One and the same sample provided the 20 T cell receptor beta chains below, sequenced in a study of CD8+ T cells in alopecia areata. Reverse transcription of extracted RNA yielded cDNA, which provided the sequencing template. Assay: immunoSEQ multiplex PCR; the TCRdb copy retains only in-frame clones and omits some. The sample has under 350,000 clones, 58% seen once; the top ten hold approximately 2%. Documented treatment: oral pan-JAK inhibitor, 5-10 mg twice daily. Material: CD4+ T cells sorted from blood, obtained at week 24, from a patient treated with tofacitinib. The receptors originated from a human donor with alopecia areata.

This chain's CDR3 is CASTPDRASYEQYF. DNA for the CDR3: TGTGCCAGCACCCCTGATAGGGCCTCCTACGAGCAGTACTTC. The V and J genes are TRBV6-1 and TRBJ2-7; unclear D gene. The CDR3 runs to 14 residues. The V end lost 7 bases, the J end lost 0 bases, and 13 bases lay between the germline ends. Germline CDR1 reads MNHNS; CDR2 reads SASEGT.

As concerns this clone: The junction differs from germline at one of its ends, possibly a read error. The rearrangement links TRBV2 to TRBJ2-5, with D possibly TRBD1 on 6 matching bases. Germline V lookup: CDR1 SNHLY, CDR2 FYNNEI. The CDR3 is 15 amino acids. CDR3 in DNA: TGTGCCAGCAGTGAAGCGCTAGGACAGCAAGAGATCCAGTACTTC. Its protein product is CASSEALGQQEIQYF. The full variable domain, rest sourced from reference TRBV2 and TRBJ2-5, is EPEVTQTPSHQVTQMGQEVILRCVPISNHLYFYWYRQILGQKVEFLVSFYNNEISEKSEIFDDQFSVERPDGSNFTLKIRSTKLEDSAMYFCASSEALGQQEIQYFGPGTRLLVL.

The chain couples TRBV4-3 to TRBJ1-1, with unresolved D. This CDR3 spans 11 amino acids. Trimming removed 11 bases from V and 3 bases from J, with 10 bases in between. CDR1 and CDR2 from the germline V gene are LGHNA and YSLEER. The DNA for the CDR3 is TGCGCCGGAAGGGCCTACACTGAAGCTTTCTTT. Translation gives CAGRAYTEAFF.

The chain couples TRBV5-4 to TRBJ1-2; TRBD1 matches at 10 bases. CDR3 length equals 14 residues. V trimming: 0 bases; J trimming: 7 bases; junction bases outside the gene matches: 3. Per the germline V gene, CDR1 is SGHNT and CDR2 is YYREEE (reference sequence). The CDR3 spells CASSLDGQGGGYTF. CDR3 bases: TGTGCCAGCAGCTTGGATGGACAGGGGGGTGGCTACACCTTC. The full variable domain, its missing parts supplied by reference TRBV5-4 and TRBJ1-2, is ETGVTQSPTHLIKTRGQQVTLRCSSQSGHNTVSWYQQALGQGPQFIFQYYREEENGRGNFPPRFSGLQFPNYSSELNVNALELDDSALYLCASSLDGQGGGYTFGSGTRLTVV.

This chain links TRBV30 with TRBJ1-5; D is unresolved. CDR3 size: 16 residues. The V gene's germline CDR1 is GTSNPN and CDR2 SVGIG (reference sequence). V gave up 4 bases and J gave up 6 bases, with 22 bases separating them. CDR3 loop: CAWTLPTGVGSQPQHF. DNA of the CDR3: TGTGCCTGGACCCTTCCGACCGGGGTGGGAAGTCAGCCCCAGCATTTT.

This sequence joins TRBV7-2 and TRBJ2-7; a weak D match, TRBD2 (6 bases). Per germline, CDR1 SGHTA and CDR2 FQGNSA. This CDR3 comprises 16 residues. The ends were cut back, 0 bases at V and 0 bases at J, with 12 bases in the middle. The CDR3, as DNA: TGTGCCAGCAGCTTAGCGGGGGGTCCAAGCTCCTACGAGCAGTACTTC. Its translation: CASSLAGGPSSYEQYF.

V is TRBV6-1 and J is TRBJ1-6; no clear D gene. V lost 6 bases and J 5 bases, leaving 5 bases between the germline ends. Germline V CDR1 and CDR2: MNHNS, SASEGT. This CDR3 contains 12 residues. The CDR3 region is CASSVNNSPLHF. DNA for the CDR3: TGTGCCAGCAGCGTAAATAATTCACCCCTCCACTTT.

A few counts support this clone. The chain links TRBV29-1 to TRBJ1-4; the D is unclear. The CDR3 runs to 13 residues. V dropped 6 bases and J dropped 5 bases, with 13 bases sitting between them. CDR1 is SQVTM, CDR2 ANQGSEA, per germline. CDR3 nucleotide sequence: TGCAGCGTATACGAGAATAGGAATGAAAAACTGTTTTTT. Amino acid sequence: CSVYENRNEKLFF.

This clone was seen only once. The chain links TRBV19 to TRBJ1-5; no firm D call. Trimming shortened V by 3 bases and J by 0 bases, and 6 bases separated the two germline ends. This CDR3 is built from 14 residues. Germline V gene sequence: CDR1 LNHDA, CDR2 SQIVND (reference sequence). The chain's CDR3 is CASSITNSNQPQHF. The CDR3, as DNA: TGTGCCAGTAGTATTACTAATAGCAATCAGCCCCAGCATTTT.

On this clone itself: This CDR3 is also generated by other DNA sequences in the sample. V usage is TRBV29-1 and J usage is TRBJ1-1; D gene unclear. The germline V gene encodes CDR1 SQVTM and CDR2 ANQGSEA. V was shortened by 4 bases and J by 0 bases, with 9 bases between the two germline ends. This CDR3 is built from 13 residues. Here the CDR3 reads CSVVRRMNTEAFF. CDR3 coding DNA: TGCAGCGTTGTCCGCCGGATGAACACTGAAGCTTTCTTT.

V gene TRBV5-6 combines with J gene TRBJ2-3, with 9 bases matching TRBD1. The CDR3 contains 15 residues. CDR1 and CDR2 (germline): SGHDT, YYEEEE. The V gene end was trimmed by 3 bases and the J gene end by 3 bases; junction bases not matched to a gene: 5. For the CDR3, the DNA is TGTGCCAGCAGCTGGGGACAGGGAGTGACAGATACGCAGTATTTT. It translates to CASSWGQGVTDTQYF.

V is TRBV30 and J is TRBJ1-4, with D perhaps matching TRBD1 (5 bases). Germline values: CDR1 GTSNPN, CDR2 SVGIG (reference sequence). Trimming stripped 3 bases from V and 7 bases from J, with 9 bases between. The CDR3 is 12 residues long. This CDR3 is CAWSQGREKLFF. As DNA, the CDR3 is TGTGCCTGGAGCCAGGGTCGTGAAAAACTGTTTTTT.

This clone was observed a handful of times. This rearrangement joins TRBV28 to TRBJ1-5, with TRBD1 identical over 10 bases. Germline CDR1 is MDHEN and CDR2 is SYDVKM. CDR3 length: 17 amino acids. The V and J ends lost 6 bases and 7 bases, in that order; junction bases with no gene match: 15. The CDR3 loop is CASSQTGTGVRSQPQHF. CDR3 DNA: TGTGCCAGCAGCCAAACCGGGACAGGGGTGAGGAGCCAGCCCCAGCATTTT.

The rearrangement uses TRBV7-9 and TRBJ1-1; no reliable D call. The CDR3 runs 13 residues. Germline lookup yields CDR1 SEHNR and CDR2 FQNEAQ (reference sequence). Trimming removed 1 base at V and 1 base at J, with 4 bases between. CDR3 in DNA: TGTGCCAGCAGCTTAGAGGCGAACACTGAAGCTTTCTTT. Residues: CASSLEANTEAFF.

The CDR3 reads CASSLTDSYNEQFF. The CDR3 bases are TGTGCCAGCTCACTCACGGACAGCTACAATGAGCAGTTCTTC. This sequence joins TRBV18 and TRBJ2-1, with TRBD1 as a possible D gene (6 bases). This CDR3 contains 14 residues. V lost 4 bases and J 3 bases, leaving 10 bases between the germline ends. The germline gives CDR1 KGHSH, CDR2 LQKENI.

The CDR3 nucleotides read TGTGCCAGCAGCATCACAGATACGCAGTATTTT. It translates to CASSITDTQYF. The chain couples TRBV6-5 to TRBJ2-3; D is ambiguous. Germline assignment: CDR1 MNHEY and CDR2 SVGAGI. The CDR3 is 11 amino acids. Trimming left V 6 bases short and J 2 bases short, with 3 bases between.

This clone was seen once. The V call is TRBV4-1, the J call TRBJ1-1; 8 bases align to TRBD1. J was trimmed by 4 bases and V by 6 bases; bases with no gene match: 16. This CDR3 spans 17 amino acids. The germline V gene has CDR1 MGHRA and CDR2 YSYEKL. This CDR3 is CASRIGQGKQRSTEAFF. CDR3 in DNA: TGCGCCAGCAGAATCGGACAGGGAAAGCAACGAAGCACTGAAGCTTTCTTT.

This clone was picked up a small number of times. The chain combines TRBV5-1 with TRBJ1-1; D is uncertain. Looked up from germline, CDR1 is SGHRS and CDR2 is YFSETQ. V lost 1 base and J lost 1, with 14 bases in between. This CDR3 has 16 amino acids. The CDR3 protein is CASSLNLGRKNTEAFF. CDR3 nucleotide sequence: TGCGCCAGCAGCTTGAACCTCGGGCGGAAGAACACTGAAGCTTTCTTT.

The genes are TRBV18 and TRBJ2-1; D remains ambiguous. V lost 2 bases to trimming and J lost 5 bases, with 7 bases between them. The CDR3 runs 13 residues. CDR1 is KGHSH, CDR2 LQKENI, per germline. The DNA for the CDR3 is TGTGCCAGCTCACCATCAAGAGACAATGAGCAGTTCTTC. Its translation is CASSPSRDNEQFF.

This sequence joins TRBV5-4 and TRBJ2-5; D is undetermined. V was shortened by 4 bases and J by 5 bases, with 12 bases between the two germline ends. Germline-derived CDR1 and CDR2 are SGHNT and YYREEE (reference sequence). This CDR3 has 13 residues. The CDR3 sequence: CASSPDLGETQYF. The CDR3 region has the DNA TGTGCCAGCAGCCCCGACCTGGGGGAGACCCAGTACTTC. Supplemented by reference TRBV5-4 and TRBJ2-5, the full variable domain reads ETGVTQSPTHLIKTRGQQVTLRCSSQSGHNTVSWYQQALGQGPQFIFQYYREEENGRGNFPPRFSGLQFPNYSSELNVNALELDDSALYLCASSPDLGETQYFGPGTRLLVL.